What follows describes a single TCR beta chain. The antigen remains undetermined. The use of a sample-barcoded 5' primer and a J-beta primer mix characterized a second PCR of 7 to 11 cycles. Each TCR beta cDNA got a 12-nucleotide random molecular identifier. TCRdb reanalysed the 5' RACE reads using MiXCR and keeps one entry per CDR3 protein. The sample comprises about 1.6 million distinct CDR3 sequences, 30% to 40% of which are singletons, and approximately 11% rests with the top ten. These data originate in a study of blood T cells in healthy people across ages. Study-wide results and caveats: Diversity was higher, and naive CD4+ cells more numerous, in long-lived donors than in aged donors.

Trimming cost V 0 bases and J 3 bases, with 9 bases left between them. Germline V gene sequence: CDR1 SGHRS, CDR2 YFSETQ. This CDR3 region has 14 residues. The sequence came from a young woman in good health. The J gene is TRBJ1-1, the V gene TRBV5-1, with D perhaps TRBD1 (5 bases). Sequenced sample: blood. The CDR3 region is CASSLEGSDTEAFF. The CDR3 DNA is TGCGCCAGCAGCTTGGAGGGGTCTGACACTGAAGCTTTCTTT.